This TCR beta chain was retrieved from a study of early T cells in non-severe SARS-CoV-2 infection. TCRdb re-analysed the 5' RACE reads in MiXCR, keeping a single row per CDR3 protein. Of 68,000 or so distinct CDR3 sequences detected, 13% appear once; the ten largest clones hold approximately 4.8%. This clonotype came up many times. The CDR3 loop spans 14 amino acids. CDR1 SGHAT and CDR2 FQNNGV come from the germline V gene. V lost 2 bases to trimming and J lost 5 bases, with 9 bases between them. Sequencing used whole blood. J is TRBJ2-2 and V is TRBV11-2; the D gene is possibly TRBD2 (5 bases). The clonotype was recovered from an adult who was a healthcare worker with PCR-confirmed SARS-CoV-2 infection or an uninfected control (not recorded which). CDR3 residues: CASSLSSGTGELFF. CDR3 coding DNA: TGTGCCAGCAGCTTAAGTTCGGGAACCGGGGAGCTGTTTTTT. The complete variable domain, with remaining parts taken from reference TRBV11-2 and TRBJ2-2, reads EAGVAQSPRYKIIEKRQSVAFWCNPISGHATLYWYQQILGQGPKLLIQFQNNGVVDDSQLPKDRFSAERLKGVDSTLKIQPAKLEDSAVYLCASSLSSGTGELFFGEGSRLTVL.